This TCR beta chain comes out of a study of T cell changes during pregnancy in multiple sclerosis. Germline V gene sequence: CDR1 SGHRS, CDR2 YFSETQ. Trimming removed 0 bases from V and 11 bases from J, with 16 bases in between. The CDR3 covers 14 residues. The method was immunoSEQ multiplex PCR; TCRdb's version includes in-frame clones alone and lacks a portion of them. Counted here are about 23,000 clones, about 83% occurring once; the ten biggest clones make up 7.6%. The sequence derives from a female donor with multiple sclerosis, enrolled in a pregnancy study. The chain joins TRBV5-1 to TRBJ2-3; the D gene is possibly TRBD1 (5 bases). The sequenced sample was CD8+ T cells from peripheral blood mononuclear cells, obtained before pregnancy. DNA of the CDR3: TGCGCCAGCAGCTTGGCCCAAGGGGTTCTGAGGCAGTATTTT. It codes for CASSLAQGVLRQYF.